These T cell receptor beta chains were read from a single sample in a study of early T cells in non-severe SARS-CoV-2 infection. TCRdb redid the calling of the 5' RACE reads with MiXCR, one entry per CDR3 protein. The sample comprises more than 55,000 distinct CDR3 sequences, more than 5.5% of which are singletons, and about 3% rests with the top ten. The sample was whole blood, taken at baseline. The receptor source for this set is an adult who was a healthcare worker with PCR-confirmed SARS-CoV-2 infection or an uninfected control (not recorded which). The CDR3 runs from the conserved cysteine through the conserved F or W. Fields, in order: clone size, D gene, V gene, J gene, CDR3 DNA, CDR3 protein. A D gene is named only where the DNA matches it firmly. Size tells how often a clone was seen (once, few, many) or the class of an expanded clone, and some rows leave it out.

clone_size: many
d_call: TRBD2
v_call: TRBV7-2
j_call: TRBJ2-1
cdr3_nt: TGTGCCAGCAGCATCCGGGACTACCTCAATGAGCAGTTCTTC
cdr3_aa: CASSIRDYLNEQFF

clone_size: NA
d_call: NA
v_call: TRBV20-1
j_call: TRBJ2-1
cdr3_nt: TGCAGTGCGGGCGAGGGCATTGAGCAGTTCTTC
cdr3_aa: CSAGEGIEQFF

clone_size: NA
d_call: TRBD1
v_call: TRBV20-1
j_call: TRBJ2-3
cdr3_nt: TGCAGTGCTAGAGATTCGGACAGGGGGCTAGCTTCCCCGTATTTT
cdr3_aa: CSARDSDRGLASPYF

clone_size: many
d_call: NA
v_call: TRBV29-1
j_call: TRBJ1-1
cdr3_nt: TGCAGCGTTGAACGAACCGAAGACACTGAAGCTTTCTTT
cdr3_aa: CSVERTEDTEAFF

clone_size: many
d_call: NA
v_call: TRBV20-1
j_call: TRBJ2-1
cdr3_nt: TGCAGTGCTAGAGAGGGGATGGTGTACAATGAGCAGTTCTTC
cdr3_aa: CSAREGMVYNEQFF

clone_size: NA
d_call: TRBD2
v_call: TRBV7-9
j_call: TRBJ2-7
cdr3_nt: TGTGCCAGCAGCATAAGCGGGGGGACCTCCTACGAGCAGTACTTC
cdr3_aa: CASSISGGTSYEQYF

clone_size: NA
d_call: NA
v_call: TRBV19
j_call: TRBJ2-7
cdr3_nt: TGTGCCAGTAGTTCACGGGCTTACGAGCAGTACTTC
cdr3_aa: CASSSRAYEQYF

clone_size: many
d_call: NA
v_call: TRBV20-1
j_call: TRBJ1-2
cdr3_nt: TGCAGTGGCCGAGGGGGTGTGAGGGAGGGTCACTATGGCTACACCTTC
cdr3_aa: CSGRGGVREGHYGYTF

clone_size: many
d_call: TRBD1
v_call: TRBV6-5
j_call: TRBJ1-5
cdr3_nt: TGTGCCAGCAGTACGACAGGGAATCAGCCCCAGCATTTT
cdr3_aa: CASSTTGNQPQHF

clone_size: many
d_call: TRBD2
v_call: TRBV29-1
j_call: TRBJ2-1
cdr3_nt: TGCAGCGTTGTAGCGGGAGGGTACAATGAGCAGTTCTTC
cdr3_aa: CSVVAGGYNEQFF

clone_size: many
d_call: NA
v_call: TRBV20-1
j_call: TRBJ2-1
cdr3_nt: TGCAGTGCTGGGGGAGGGGGTTCCTACAATGAGCAGTTCTTC
cdr3_aa: CSAGGGGSYNEQFF

clone_size: many
d_call: NA
v_call: TRBV28
j_call: TRBJ2-1
cdr3_nt: TGTGCCAGCAGTTTAGTTGATCGGTCGAATGAGCAGTTCTTC
cdr3_aa: CASSLVDRSNEQFF

clone_size: many
d_call: TRBD1
v_call: TRBV20-1
j_call: TRBJ1-2
cdr3_nt: TGCAGTGCTAGATTTGGACAGGCCGCCTATGGCTACACCTTC
cdr3_aa: CSARFGQAAYGYTF

clone_size: many
d_call: NA
v_call: TRBV11-2
j_call: TRBJ2-1
cdr3_nt: TGTGCCAGCAGCCCGGAATACAATGAGCAGTTCTTC
cdr3_aa: CASSPEYNEQFF

clone_size: few
d_call: TRBD2
v_call: TRBV28
j_call: TRBJ2-3
cdr3_nt: TGTGCCAGCAGCTTGACTAGCGGGACCACAGATACGCAGTATTTT
cdr3_aa: CASSLTSGTTDTQYF

clone_size: NA
d_call: TRBD1
v_call: TRBV2
j_call: TRBJ1-3
cdr3_nt: TGTGCCAGCGGGCCGGACAGGCCGAGCTCTGGAAACACCATATATTTT
cdr3_aa: CASGPDRPSSGNTIYF

clone_size: many
d_call: NA
v_call: TRBV28
j_call: TRBJ2-3
cdr3_nt: TGTGCCAGCAGTTTTGGGCCGGATTCGACAGCCAGAGGGGCAGATACGCAGTATTTT
cdr3_aa: CASSFGPDSTARGADTQYF

clone_size: many
d_call: NA
v_call: TRBV6-6
j_call: TRBJ1-1
cdr3_nt: TGTGCCAGCAGTTACTCAGGGGACGGGGGCACTGAAGCTTTCTTT
cdr3_aa: CASSYSGDGGTEAFF

clone_size: many
d_call: NA
v_call: TRBV7-8
j_call: TRBJ1-4
cdr3_nt: TGTGCCAGCAGCTTGGGGAGCGCTAATGAAAAACTGTTTTTT
cdr3_aa: CASSLGSANEKLFF

clone_size: NA
d_call: NA
v_call: TRBV24-1
j_call: TRBJ1-5
cdr3_nt: TGTGCCACCAGTGAGTCTTCAGGGTTCAATCAGCCCCAGCATTTT
cdr3_aa: CATSESSGFNQPQHF

clone_size: NA
d_call: TRBD2
v_call: TRBV30
j_call: TRBJ2-3
cdr3_nt: TGTGCCTGGAGTCCAATCTCCGCTAGCGGGAAGGGCACAGATACGCAGTATTTT
cdr3_aa: CAWSPISASGKGTDTQYF

clone_size: many
d_call: TRBD2
v_call: TRBV20-1
j_call: TRBJ2-7
cdr3_nt: TGCAGTGCTAGAACGGGGACTAGCGAGATTGAGCAGTACTTC
cdr3_aa: CSARTGTSEIEQYF

clone_size: many
d_call: TRBD1
v_call: TRBV24-1
j_call: TRBJ2-1
cdr3_nt: TGTGCCACCAGTGATTCGACGACAGGGTGGAATGAGCAGTTCTTC
cdr3_aa: CATSDSTTGWNEQFF

clone_size: many
d_call: TRBD2
v_call: TRBV6-6
j_call: TRBJ2-7
cdr3_nt: TGTGCCAGCAGTTTAGCGGGAGGGCCTGACGAGCAGTACTTC
cdr3_aa: CASSLAGGPDEQYF

clone_size: many
d_call: TRBD1
v_call: TRBV7-2
j_call: TRBJ2-7
cdr3_nt: TGTGCCAGCAGCCCCCGGGGACAGGGGTCTTCCTACGAGCAGTACTTC
cdr3_aa: CASSPRGQGSSYEQYF

clone_size: NA
d_call: NA
v_call: TRBV12-3/TRBV12-4
j_call: TRBJ1-6
cdr3_nt: TGTGCCAGCACACTACTCGGACATTCACCCCTCCACTTT
cdr3_aa: CASTLLGHSPLHF

clone_size: many
d_call: TRBD1
v_call: TRBV4-1
j_call: TRBJ2-7
cdr3_nt: TGCGCCAGCAGCCATCGACAGGGTGGCCACGAGCAGTACTTC
cdr3_aa: CASSHRQGGHEQYF

clone_size: many
d_call: TRBD2
v_call: TRBV11-2
j_call: TRBJ2-1
cdr3_nt: TGTGCCAGCAGCTTAGATTTGGCTACTAGCGGAGGGCGGTACAATGAGCAGTTCTTC
cdr3_aa: CASSLDLATSGGRYNEQFF

clone_size: many
d_call: TRBD1
v_call: TRBV18
j_call: TRBJ2-3
cdr3_nt: TGTGCCAGCTCGCTCTTCATGGACAGGGTTGGGGATACGCAGTATTTT
cdr3_aa: CASSLFMDRVGDTQYF

clone_size: NA
d_call: NA
v_call: TRBV6-5
j_call: TRBJ1-1
cdr3_nt: TGTGCCAGCAGTTCCCGAGGAGGGCACGAAGTTTTCTTT
cdr3_aa: CASSSRGGHEVFF

clone_size: many
d_call: NA
v_call: TRBV12-3/TRBV12-4
j_call: TRBJ1-4
cdr3_nt: TGTGCCAGCAGTTCCCGGACGGCAACTAATGAAAAACTGTTTTTT
cdr3_aa: CASSSRTATNEKLFF

clone_size: NA
d_call: NA
v_call: TRBV7-6
j_call: TRBJ1-3
cdr3_nt: TGTGCCAGCAGCTTAGTTCGTCCGGGCGGCTCTGGAAACACCATATATTTT
cdr3_aa: CASSLVRPGGSGNTIYF

clone_size: many
d_call: NA
v_call: TRBV11-2
j_call: TRBJ1-2
cdr3_nt: TGTGCCAGCAGCTTAGCGGGTGTTAATCCTCGTGAAGGCTACACCTTC
cdr3_aa: CASSLAGVNPREGYTF

clone_size: many
d_call: TRBD1
v_call: TRBV18
j_call: TRBJ2-1
cdr3_nt: TGTGCCAGCTCACCGCAGGGAGCCGGGACAGGGCAGAATGAGCAGTTCTTC
cdr3_aa: CASSPQGAGTGQNEQFF

clone_size: many
d_call: TRBD2
v_call: TRBV10-3
j_call: TRBJ2-1
cdr3_nt: TGTGCCATCAGCCCCTCTAGCGGGGGCTACAATGAGCAGTTCTTC
cdr3_aa: CAISPSSGGYNEQFF

clone_size: NA
d_call: NA
v_call: TRBV28
j_call: TRBJ1-2
cdr3_nt: TGTGCCACTTCGGGGGGCTATGGCTACACCTTC
cdr3_aa: CATSGGYGYTF

clone_size: many
d_call: TRBD1
v_call: TRBV10-3
j_call: TRBJ2-7
cdr3_nt: TGTGCCAACCGCCCTGACAGGGGGAGGGTCTACGAGCAGTACTTC
cdr3_aa: CANRPDRGRVYEQYF

clone_size: NA
d_call: TRBD1
v_call: TRBV7-2
j_call: TRBJ1-6
cdr3_nt: TGTGCCAGCAGCCCGAGGGGGCAGGTTGTTAATTCACCCCTCCACTTT
cdr3_aa: CASSPRGQVVNSPLHF

clone_size: few
d_call: NA
v_call: TRBV11-2
j_call: TRBJ1-1
cdr3_nt: TGTGCCAGCACCTGGGGGACTGAAGCTTTCTTT
cdr3_aa: CASTWGTEAFF

clone_size: many
d_call: TRBD2
v_call: TRBV7-9
j_call: TRBJ2-3
cdr3_nt: TGTGCCAGCAGCCGGCCGGGACTAGCGGGAGGGCCCTCAGATACGCAGTATTTT
cdr3_aa: CASSRPGLAGGPSDTQYF

clone_size: NA
d_call: TRBD2
v_call: TRBV2
j_call: TRBJ2-7
cdr3_nt: TGTGCCAGCAAAGAGCGGGAGGGTTACGAGCAGTACTTC
cdr3_aa: CASKEREGYEQYF

clone_size: many
d_call: TRBD2
v_call: TRBV20-1
j_call: TRBJ2-7
cdr3_nt: TGCAGTGCTAGTTGGAGGGCGGGAGCTAGTCCCTACGAGCAGTACTTC
cdr3_aa: CSASWRAGASPYEQYF

clone_size: NA
d_call: NA
v_call: TRBV19
j_call: TRBJ2-1
cdr3_nt: TGTGCCGTAGGGACACTTCGGAATGAGCAGTTCTTC
cdr3_aa: CAVGTLRNEQFF

clone_size: many
d_call: TRBD1
v_call: TRBV12-3/TRBV12-4
j_call: TRBJ1-5
cdr3_nt: TGTGCCAGCAGTACTGGGACAGGGGGTGGTAGGAGCAATCAGCCCCAGCATTTT
cdr3_aa: CASSTGTGGGRSNQPQHF

clone_size: many
d_call: NA
v_call: TRBV4-2
j_call: TRBJ2-5
cdr3_nt: TGTGCCAGCAGCCAAGATCACAACCAAGAGACCCAGTACTTC
cdr3_aa: CASSQDHNQETQYF

clone_size: NA
d_call: TRBD2
v_call: TRBV7-9
j_call: TRBJ2-1
cdr3_nt: TGTGCCAGCAGCCCTAGGCTTATCGGGAGGAATTACAATGAGCAGTTCTTC
cdr3_aa: CASSPRLIGRNYNEQFF

clone_size: few
d_call: TRBD1
v_call: TRBV5-1
j_call: TRBJ2-2
cdr3_nt: TGCGCCAGCAGGGACAGGGACACCGGGGAGCTGTTTTTT
cdr3_aa: CASRDRDTGELFF

clone_size: many
d_call: NA
v_call: TRBV20-1
j_call: TRBJ2-7
cdr3_nt: TGCAGTGCTAGATCACCGCAGGGCTACGAGCAGTACTTC
cdr3_aa: CSARSPQGYEQYF

clone_size: few
d_call: NA
v_call: TRBV7-8
j_call: TRBJ1-5
cdr3_nt: TGTGCCAGCAGCGAAACGACCCGGGGCCAGCCCCAGCATTTT
cdr3_aa: CASSETTRGQPQHF

clone_size: many
d_call: NA
v_call: TRBV28
j_call: TRBJ2-1
cdr3_nt: TGTGCCAGCAGTTTATCTGAGAGCTCCTACAATGAGCAGTTCTTC
cdr3_aa: CASSLSESSYNEQFF

clone_size: many
d_call: TRBD2
v_call: TRBV19
j_call: TRBJ2-1
cdr3_nt: TGTGCCAGTAGTAATAGCGGGAGGGCTAACAATGAGCAGTTCTTC
cdr3_aa: CASSNSGRANNEQFF

clone_size: many
d_call: NA
v_call: TRBV5-1
j_call: TRBJ2-3
cdr3_nt: TGCGCCAGCAGCTCCCGGACCACCACAGATACGCAGTATTTT
cdr3_aa: CASSSRTTTDTQYF

clone_size: many
d_call: TRBD2
v_call: TRBV4-1
j_call: TRBJ2-3
cdr3_nt: TGCGCCAGCAGCCCAACCGCGGGAGGGCGCACAGATACGCAGTATTTT
cdr3_aa: CASSPTAGGRTDTQYF

clone_size: NA
d_call: TRBD1
v_call: TRBV20-1
j_call: TRBJ1-1
cdr3_nt: TGCAGTGCTAGGAGGGGGGGACAGATGAACACTGAAGCTTTCTTT
cdr3_aa: CSARRGGQMNTEAFF

clone_size: many
d_call: TRBD1
v_call: TRBV28
j_call: TRBJ1-1
cdr3_nt: TGTGCCAGCAGTTTACGACAGGGACAGTACACTGAAGCTTTCTTT
cdr3_aa: CASSLRQGQYTEAFF

clone_size: many
d_call: TRBD1
v_call: TRBV11-3
j_call: TRBJ2-6
cdr3_nt: TGTGCCAGCAGCTGGGGGACAGGGGCCTCTGGGGCCAACGTCCTGACTTTC
cdr3_aa: CASSWGTGASGANVLTF

clone_size: many
d_call: TRBD1
v_call: TRBV15
j_call: TRBJ1-2
cdr3_nt: TGTGCCACCAGCAGAGTAGCCAGGGGGGCCTCTAACTATGGCTACACCTTC
cdr3_aa: CATSRVARGASNYGYTF

clone_size: many
d_call: TRBD1
v_call: TRBV5-1
j_call: TRBJ2-2
cdr3_nt: TGCGCCAGCAGCCGGGACAGGGCGAACACCGGGGAGCTGTTTTTT
cdr3_aa: CASSRDRANTGELFF

clone_size: many
d_call: NA
v_call: TRBV5-6
j_call: TRBJ2-1
cdr3_nt: TGTGCCAGCAGCTTAATTTCCCCCTCCTACAATGAGCAGTTCTTC
cdr3_aa: CASSLISPSYNEQFF

clone_size: few
d_call: TRBD1
v_call: TRBV28
j_call: TRBJ2-1
cdr3_nt: TGTGCCAGCAGCCCGGGACAGGGTCGGAATGAGCAGTTCTTC
cdr3_aa: CASSPGQGRNEQFF